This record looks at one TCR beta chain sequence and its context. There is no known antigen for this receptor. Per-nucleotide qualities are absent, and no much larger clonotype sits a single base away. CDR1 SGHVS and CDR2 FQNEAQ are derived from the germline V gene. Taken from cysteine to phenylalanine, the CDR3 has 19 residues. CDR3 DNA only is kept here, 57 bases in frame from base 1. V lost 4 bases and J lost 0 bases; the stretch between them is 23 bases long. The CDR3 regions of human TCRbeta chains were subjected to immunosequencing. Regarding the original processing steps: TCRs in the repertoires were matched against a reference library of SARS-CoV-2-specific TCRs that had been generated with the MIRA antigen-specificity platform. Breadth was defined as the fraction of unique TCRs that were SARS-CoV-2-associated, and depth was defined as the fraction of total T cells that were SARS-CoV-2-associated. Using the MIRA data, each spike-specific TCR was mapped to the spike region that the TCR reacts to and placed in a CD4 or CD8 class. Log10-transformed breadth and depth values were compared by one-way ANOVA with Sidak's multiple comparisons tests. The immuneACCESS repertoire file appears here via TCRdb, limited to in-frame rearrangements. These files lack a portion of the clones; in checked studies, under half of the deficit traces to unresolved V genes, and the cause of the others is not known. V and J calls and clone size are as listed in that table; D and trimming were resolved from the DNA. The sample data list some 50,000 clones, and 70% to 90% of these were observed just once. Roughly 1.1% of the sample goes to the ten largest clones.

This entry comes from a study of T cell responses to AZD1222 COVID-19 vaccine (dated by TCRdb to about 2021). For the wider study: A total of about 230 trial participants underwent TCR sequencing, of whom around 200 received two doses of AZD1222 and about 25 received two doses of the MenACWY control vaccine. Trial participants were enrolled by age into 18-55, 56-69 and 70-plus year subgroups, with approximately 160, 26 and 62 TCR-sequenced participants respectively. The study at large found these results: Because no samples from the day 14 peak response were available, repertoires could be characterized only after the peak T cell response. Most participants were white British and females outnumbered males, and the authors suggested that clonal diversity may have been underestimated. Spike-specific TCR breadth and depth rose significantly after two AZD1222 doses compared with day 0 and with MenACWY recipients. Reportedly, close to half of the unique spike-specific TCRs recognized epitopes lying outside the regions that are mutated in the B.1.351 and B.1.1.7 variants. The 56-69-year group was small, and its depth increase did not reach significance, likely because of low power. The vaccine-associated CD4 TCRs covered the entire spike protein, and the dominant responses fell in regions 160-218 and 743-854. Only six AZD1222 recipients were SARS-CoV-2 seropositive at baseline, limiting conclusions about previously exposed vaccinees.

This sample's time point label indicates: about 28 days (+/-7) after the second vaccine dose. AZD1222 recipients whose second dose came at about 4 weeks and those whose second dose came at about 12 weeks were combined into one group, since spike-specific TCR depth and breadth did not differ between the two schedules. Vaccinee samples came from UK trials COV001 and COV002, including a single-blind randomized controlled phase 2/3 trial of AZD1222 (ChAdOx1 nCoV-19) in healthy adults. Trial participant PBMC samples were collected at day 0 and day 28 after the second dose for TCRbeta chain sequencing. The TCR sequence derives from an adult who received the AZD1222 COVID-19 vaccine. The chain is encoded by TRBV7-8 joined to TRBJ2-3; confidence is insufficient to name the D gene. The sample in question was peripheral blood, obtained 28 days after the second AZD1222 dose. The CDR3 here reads CASSSYTAATDSSTDTQYF. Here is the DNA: TGTGCCAGCAGCTCCTACACGGCGGCTACTGACTCCAGCACAGATACGCAGTATTTT.